Presented here are 20 T cell receptor beta chains from one specimen sequenced in a study of response to subunit inactivated influenza vaccine. In TCRdb, the RT-PCR reads were re-called with MiXCR into one record per CDR3 protein. Here the sample spans about 190,000 distinct CDR3 sequences, about 15% being singletons. The specimen comprised CD8+ T cells sorted from PBMCs, sampled about 5 days after vaccination. The receptors were gathered from a man aged 50 or older who received an inactivated influenza vaccine.

This clonotype occurred a few times. The V and J genes are TRBV4-2 and TRBJ1-1; D is unresolved. Germline lookup yields CDR1 LGHNA and CDR2 YNFKEQ. V was clipped by 1 base and J by 8 bases, with 20 bases between them. The CDR3 sequence is 16 residues long. DNA for the CDR3: TGTGCCAGCAGCCAAGTTGGAGTGGGCAGCGGTCCCGAAGCTTTCTTT. Translated, it gives CASSQVGVGSGPEAFF.

The V call is TRBV29-1, the J call TRBJ2-2, with TRBD1 matching over 10 bases. CDR1 and CDR2 from the germline V gene are SQVTM and ANQGSEA. With 4 bases clipped from V and 6 bases from J, the junction kept 2 bases outside the gene matches. CDR3 length: 13 amino acids. CDR3 amino acids: CSVGGQGPGELFF. For the CDR3, the DNA is TGCAGCGTTGGGGGACAGGGGCCCGGGGAGCTGTTTTTT.

This chain joins TRBV5-1 and TRBJ2-1; D remains unclear. V dropped 0 bases and J dropped 5 bases, with 18 bases sitting between them. CDR1 and CDR2 (germline): SGHRS, YFSETQ. The CDR3 length is 17 residues. The CDR3 region has the DNA TGCGCCAGCAGCTTGGGTTGGATAAGGGTTTGGGACAATGAGCAGTTCTTC. It specifies CASSLGWIRVWDNEQFF.

This clonotype was picked up a small number of times. The chain employs TRBV7-9 and TRBJ2-3; D is ambiguous. This CDR3 spans 17 amino acids. Germline CDR1 and CDR2: SEHNR and FQNEAQ (reference sequence). Trimming cost V 5 bases and J 2 bases, with 20 bases left between them. CDR3: CASSPRVAQRDTDTQYF. The CDR3 DNA reads TGTGCCAGCAGCCCTAGGGTAGCCCAGAGAGACACAGATACGCAGTATTTT.

This clonotype occurred a few times. The chain couples TRBV3-1 to TRBJ2-6; TRBD1 might be the D (6 bases). Germline CDR1 and CDR2: LGHDT and YNNKEL (reference sequence). The CDR3 has 17 residues. Trimming removed 1 base at V and 0 bases at J, with 10 bases between. The CDR3 DNA follows: TGTGCCAGCAGCCAAGGGACAGCTTTCTCTGGGGCCAACGTCCTGACTTTC. Encoded protein: CASSQGTAFSGANVLTF. The variable domain in full, with the rest retrieved from reference TRBV3-1 and TRBJ2-6, is DTAVSQTPKYLVTQMGNDKSIKCEQNLGHDTMYWYKQDSKKFLKIMFSYNNKELIINETVPNRFSPKSPDKAHLNLHINSLELGDSAVYFCASSQGTAFSGANVLTFGAGSRLTVL.

This clonotype was observed a few times. The rearrangement links TRBV5-6 to TRBJ2-5; 12 nucleotides match TRBD2. Trimming took 4 bases from V and 5 from J; bases not matched to a gene: 3. This CDR3 has 14 amino acids. CDR1 is SGHDT, CDR2 YYEEEE, per germline. Here the CDR3 DNA reads TGTGCCAGCAGCGACGGGACTAGCGGGGAGACCCAGTACTTC. It is translated as CASSDGTSGETQYF.

This clonotype was seen a few times. The chain uses TRBV6-1 and TRBJ1-2; D unresolved. CDR3 size: 13 residues. The V gene lost 6 bases and the J gene lost 8 bases, with 16 bases spanning the gap. Per germline, CDR1 MNHNS and CDR2 SASEGT. DNA of the CDR3: TGTGCCAGCAGACCCGGACCGGTTACCGGCTACACCTTC. Its translation: CASRPGPVTGYTF.

A few counts support this clonotype. The genes are TRBV19 and TRBJ1-1; 9 nucleotides align to TRBD1. Germline CDR1 and CDR2: LNHDA and SQIVND (reference sequence). The CDR3 extends over 15 amino acids. V shed 5 bases, J shed 3 bases, and the junction held 7 bases outside the gene matches. The CDR3 bases are TGTGCCAGTAGTCCTCCGGGACAGGGTCACACTGAAGCTTTCTTT. It yields the protein CASSPPGQGHTEAFF.

The table lists this clonotype with many counts. This sequence joins TRBV14 and TRBJ1-6; D is unresolved. This CDR3 is 15 amino acids long. Germline loops: CDR1 SGHDN, CDR2 FVKESK. V gave up 3 bases and J gave up 3 bases, with 9 bases separating them. The CDR3: CASSQFGNYNSPLHF. The CDR3 DNA follows: TGTGCCAGCAGCCAGTTCGGGAACTATAATTCACCCCTCCACTTT. Together with reference TRBV14 and TRBJ1-6, the CDR3 gives the full variable domain: EAGVTQFPSHSVIEKGQTVTLRCDPISGHDNLYWYRRVMGKEIKFLLHFVKESKQDESGMPNNRFLAERTGGTYSTLKVQPAELEDSGVYFCASSQFGNYNSPLHFGNGTRLTVT.

The chain uses TRBV9 and TRBJ2-7; D might be TRBD2 (5 bases). The CDR3 spans 15 residues. V was pared by 7 bases and J by 0 bases, with 17 bases between. Germline-derived CDR1 and CDR2 are SGDLS and YYNGEE. DNA for the CDR3: TGTGCCAGCGGTCTCGGACTGGAAAGCTCCTACGAGCAGTACTTC. This codes for CASGLGLESSYEQYF.

The chain carries TRBV7-8 and TRBJ1-3, with D hard to call. The CDR3 runs to 15 residues. Per the germline V gene, CDR1 is SGHVS and CDR2 is FQNEAQ. V lost 2 bases and J lost 0, with 8 bases in between. The CDR3 DNA sequence: TGTGCCAGCAGCTTACTGGGCAACTCTGGAAACACCATATATTTT. Protein product: CASSLLGNSGNTIYF.

The CDR3 loop reads CASSPRGVYEQYF. The DNA of the CDR3 is TGTGCCAGCAGCCCGAGGGGGGTCTACGAGCAGTACTTC. The rearrangement joins TRBV11-1 to TRBJ2-7; either TRBD1 or TRBD2 may fit D (6 bases each). Looked up from germline, CDR1 is SGHAT and CDR2 is FQDESV (reference sequence). V gave up 5 bases and J gave up 3 bases, with 11 bases separating them. The CDR3 spans 13 residues.

CDR3 in amino acids: CASSKDTAEYNEQFF. In nucleotides, the CDR3 is TGTGCCAGCAGCAAAGATACCGCAGAATACAATGAGCAGTTCTTC. The chain recombines TRBV21-1 with TRBJ2-1. TRBV21-1 is classified as a pseudogene. CDR3 length equals 15 residues.

This clonotype was counted a single time. V usage is TRBV28 and J usage is TRBJ2-7; TRBD2 agrees at 7 bases. The CDR3 contains 16 residues. Trimming at V came to 7 bases and at J to 2 bases, leaving 14 bases not matched to a gene. Germline assignment: CDR1 MDHEN and CDR2 SYDVKM. The CDR3 DNA reads as TGTGCCAGCACCCTGGGCAGACTAGCCCTGCCCTACGAGCAGTACTTC. Its translation is CASTLGRLALPYEQYF.

The genes are TRBV4-3 and TRBJ2-7; D is tentatively TRBD1 or TRBD2 (7 bases each). Germline CDR1 and CDR2: LGHNA and YSLEER. The ends were cut back, 0 bases at V and 2 bases at J, with 14 bases in the middle. The CDR3 totals 16 residues. The CDR3 loop is CASSQDHRGGTYEQYF. In DNA, the CDR3 is TGCGCCAGCAGCCAAGATCACAGGGGAGGGACCTACGAGCAGTACTTC.

This clonotype was observed a handful of times. The chain links TRBV5-1 to TRBJ2-2; 7 bases line up with TRBD1. There are 17 residues in the CDR3. The junction had 11 bases not matched to a gene; V was cut back by 4 bases and J by 2 bases. Germline V gene sequence: CDR1 SGHRS, CDR2 YFSETQ. Written as DNA, the CDR3 is TGCGCCAGCAGCGCGTTTCCCGGGACAGTTAACACCGGGGAGCTGTTTTTT. Its protein product is CASSAFPGTVNTGELFF.

This clonotype was detected only a few times. CDR3 region: CASSFQGPSGEQFF. Here the CDR3 DNA reads TGTGCCAGCAGTTTTCAGGGGCCAAGTGGTGAGCAGTTCTTC. The J gene is TRBJ2-1, the V gene TRBV12-3 or TRBV12-4, with a possible D match to TRBD1 (6 bases). The CDR3 is 14 amino acids. Trimming pared 3 bases from V and 9 bases from J, leaving 15 bases between.

The V call is TRBV27, the J call TRBJ2-7, with TRBD1 matching 10 bases. From germline, CDR1 is MNHEY and CDR2 SMNVEV (reference sequence). After removal of 1 base from V and 7 bases from J, the junction contained 10 bases not matched to a gene. This CDR3 spans 16 amino acids. The CDR3 DNA sequence: TGTGCCAGCAGTTTATTAACCGGGACAGGGGTGAGGGAGCAGTACTTC. As protein: CASSLLTGTGVREQYF.

This clonotype was counted only a few times. The J gene is TRBJ2-7, the V gene TRBV7-9; possible D gene TRBD1, 6 bases. The germline gives CDR1 SEHNR, CDR2 FQNEAQ (reference sequence). The V and J ends lost 4 bases and 0 bases respectively, with 16 bases between them. The CDR3 totals 16 residues. In nucleotides, the CDR3 is TGTGCCAGCAGCTCAACAGGGAGACTTGGCTCCTACGAGCAGTACTTC. This gives the protein CASSSTGRLGSYEQYF.

The CDR3 DNA is TGTGCCAGCAGTTACTTCTCTCCGGGGGGTTACGAGCAGTACTTC. Translating gives CASSYFSPGGYEQYF. The gene calls are TRBV6-2 or TRBV6-3 and TRBJ2-7; 7 nucleotides align to TRBD2. This CDR3 is built from 15 residues. Germline values: CDR1 MNHEY, CDR2 SVGEGT. Germline trimming cut 1 base from V and 4 bases from J; bases unmatched to any gene: 7.